A single T cell receptor (beta chain) is shown here with its context. Data came from immunoSEQ multiplex PCR; TCRdb stores just in-frame clones and leaves some out. The sample yields roughly 180,000 clones, roughly 78% seen once. The sample originates from a study of blood T cell repertoires in COVID-19. Study summary: T cells, B-cell-depleted T cells, or PBMCs provided the cDNA or gDNA that served as material.

The V and J ends lost 1 base and 4 bases, in that order; junction bases with no gene match: 0. CDR1 and CDR2 from the germline V gene are LNHNV and YYDKDF (reference sequence). The CDR3 consists of 15 residues. This chain joins TRBV15 and TRBJ1-4; 10 nucleotides align to TRBD1. This clonotype was sampled from a woman aged 60-75 years with COVID-19, enrolled during active disease. Sequencing was performed on peripheral blood. The CDR3 nucleotides read TGTGCCACCAGCAGAGGGACAGGGGGTAATGAAAAACTGTTTTTT. As protein: CATSRGTGGNEKLFF. The variable domain in full, with the rest retrieved from reference TRBV15 and TRBJ1-4, is DAMVIQNPRYQVTQFGKPVTLSCSQTLNHNVMYWYQQKSSQAPKLLFHYYDKDFNNEADTPDNFQSRRPNTSFCFLDIRSPGLGDTAMYLCATSRGTGGNEKLFFGSGTQLSVL.